This T cell receptor beta chain emerged from a study of cytomegalovirus exposure and HLA in healthy donors (dated by TCRdb to about 2017). In terms of the full investigation: According to an earlier analysis of 587 of the donors, some 180 million T cells yielded 117 million unique TCR beta sequences and less than 300 Gb of sequence data. An early release covering about 600 HLA-typed donors comprised roughly 300 gigabases of sequencing data and 85 million to 100 million unique TCR sequences. Of the roughly 400 genotyped donors, 80% to 90% were placed in the genetic ancestry cluster associated with self-reported Caucasian donors. The study aimed to test whether signatures of past pathogen exposure could be identified by cataloging public T cell receptors. Using immunosequencing, the study profiled T cell repertoires from 666 subjects and related those repertoires to cytomegalovirus serostatus. Besides the first cohort of 666 subjects, a separate validation cohort made up of some 110 different subjects was used. The study combined high-throughput TCR immunosequencing, statistical association of individual TCRs with disease status, and machine learning to predict cytomegalovirus infection status. A later analysis re-analyzed previously published TCR beta repertoires from approximately 670 donors and added high-resolution HLA genotyping to study TCR occurrence patterns. Rather than drawing on any new phenotypic data, the later analysis identified candidate immune exposures from TCR beta sequences and the way those sequences occurred across donors. In an earlier analysis of 587 of the donors, high-throughput TCR beta sequencing was used to judge whether each TCR beta V gene segment behaved as functional or pseudogenic. Donor age, sex, ethnicity and CMV serostatus were collected together with the repertoire data. Genome-wide SNP genotypes for about 65% of the roughly 670 donors were used in a later genetic analysis, which treated that subset as a discovery cohort. All discovery cohort repertoires had been generated on a single sequencing platform. HLA typing included class I and class II loci at four-digit resolution. The number of donors typed differed by locus, with about 629-640 for A, B, C, DRB1 and DQB1, roughly 550 for DQA1, 600 to 610 for DPA1, and over 400 for DPB1. Roughly 5 DR-DQ haplotypes were handled as single units for association and clustering because linkage in the cohort was strong. On average, 235,054 unique TCR beta nucleotide sequences were sequenced per donor among a few hundred genotyped donors of the cohort, with roughly 18% of those sequences being non-productive. Broader findings and caveats from the paper: In the study, about 150 TCR beta chains were listed as associated with cytomegalovirus. Because counts were too low, approximately 15 rarely observed V segments, including chromosome 9 orphons, were excluded from the earlier analysis of several hundred of the donors. In a later analysis, several top co-occurrence clusters were reported to appear linked to parvovirus B19, influenza, CMV and Epstein-Barr virus. In a later analysis, the rate of TCR association differed among HLA loci, with DRB1 alleles having the most associated TCRs and HLA-C alleles having the fewest. Because HLA typing was missing for some donors at each locus, association tests included only the typed subset. It was suggested by the authors that the approach could potentially be generalized to other disease states and immunological phenotypes. The classifier was reported to diagnose cytomegalovirus status with high specificity and sensitivity in both the original and validation cohorts. Assigning TCR associations to individual alleles was difficult when HLA alleles, especially DR and DQ, strongly co-occurred. The sequencing pipeline was judged likely to have produced a cluster of highly shared sequence variants as a technical artifact. Linkage disequilibrium might explain the correlated functional status among segregating V segments, but an unknown experimental factor could not be excluded. Specific HLA alleles were associated with around 18,000 TCR beta sequences at a false discovery rate of 0.05 in a later analysis. While some public TCRs were present in many individuals, most TCR sequences turned up only very rarely across donors. Only TCR beta chains were sequenced in this cohort, and the absence of alpha or paired-chain data limited detectable features. A further reported finding was that TCR beta sequences accurately predicted the HLA-A and HLA-B alleles for most subjects in the first cohort. In a later analysis, HLA-associated TCR beta chains were found to be more clonally expanded and to have lower generation probabilities than equally common non-associated chains. V-gene and J-gene trimming of TCR beta chains was associated with a missense DCLRE1C variant in a later genetic analysis, and the association was replicated in an independent cohort. In vitro tests confirmed that a few of the cytomegalovirus-associated TCR beta chains recognize cytomegalovirus antigens. According to a later analysis, most CMV-associated TCR beta chains appeared to be HLA-restricted, and the HLA associations seemed to be driven largely by CMV exposure. Because the 87-base-pair reads could not distinguish some IMGT-functional V segments, including TRBV6-2 and TRBV6-3, those segments were excluded. Broadly in line with IMGT annotations, most TCR beta V segments showed up in productive rearrangements about 87% or about 30% of the time in an earlier analysis of 587 of the donors. The only immune exposure information available for the cohort was CMV serostatus. Roughly uniform sequencing depth across donors was assumed in presence/absence analyses, although this assumption may not hold. In a later genetic analysis, fewer N-insertions in productive TCRs were reported among donors in an Asian-associated ancestry cluster than the 666-donor mean.

Regarding this clone: No cognate antigen has been identified for it. Per-base quality was not reported, and no clone a single base away is much larger than it.

The cohort comprised around 700 healthy bone marrow donors. At the time of sampling, every cohort member was nominally healthy, though immune exposures that went unrecorded were likely present. The donor tested CMV seronegative and was one of the 352 seronegative cohort members. Every donor gave a peripheral blood sample, and the peripheral blood mononuclear cells from that sample were used for TCR beta sequencing. The Qiagen DNeasy Blood Extraction Kit was used to extract genomic DNA from the blood cell samples. Receptor amplification or capture employed the immunoSEQ multiplex PCR assay. For the multiplex PCR, a mixture combining 60 forward primers for TCR Vbeta segments and 13 reverse primers for TCR Jbeta segments was used. Amplification of the CDR3 region of rearranged TCR beta genes was performed with a multiplex PCR assay on genomic DNA. The amplified TCR beta libraries were sequenced on the Illumina HiSeq System as 87-base-pair reads. Per the source publication's procedure: In a later analysis, tens of millions of unique TCR beta chains were counted across the approximately 670 repertoires, and around 10 million of these chains were shared by at least two donors. Raw reads were error-corrected and collapsed into unique sequences by a nearest-neighbor algorithm in which closely related sequences were merged to remove PCR and sequencing errors. Alignment of CDR3 sequences to IMGT reference sequences was used to assign V, D and J gene segments. For a sequence to be retained, at least a six-nucleotide match to both a V gene segment and a J gene segment was required. A rearrangement was called productive if the CDR3 had no stop codons and remained in frame with V and J, and every other rearrangement was called non-productive. CDR3 was defined according to IMGT convention as the region running from the second conserved V-encoded cysteine to the conserved J-encoded phenylalanine. Sequences without an unambiguous match to a single V gene segment were excluded from the earlier analysis of over 500 of the donors. An earlier analysis of approximately 590 of the donors called V segments functional above 56.7% productive rearrangements and segregating when the between-donor standard deviation exceeded 5%. A statistical classification framework was built to diagnose cytomegalovirus status from the catalog of TCR beta chain sequences. V and J gene assignment, in a later analysis, came from comparing TCR nucleotide sequences with IMGT/GENE-DB human TR gene sequences. A later analysis assigned CDR3 sequences and most-parsimonious VDJ recombination scenarios with the TCRdist pipeline. In a later analysis, every TCR beta chain was defined by the combination of its CDR3 amino acid sequence and its V-gene family, and reads without a unique V-gene family were dropped. As a way to deal with suspected cross-contamination and a sequencing artifact, a later analysis dropped approximately 570 nucleotide sequences that were highly shared and had low generation probability. For each public chain, a later analysis derived a clonal expansion index from normalized ranks of inferred template counts within each repertoire. In a later analysis, generation probabilities were computed using a VDJ recombination model fitted to out-of-frame rearrangements, and the results were checked against IGoR. In a later analysis, hypergeometric tests were used to score TCR-TCR, TCR-HLA and TCR-CMV co-occurrence, with a repertoire-size bias correction applied to TCR pairs. To estimate false discovery rates, a later analysis permuted the HLA or CMV assignments 20 times. In a later analysis, co-occurring TCRs were grouped using DBSCAN, with TCRdist sequence similarity added in when clustering inside HLA-allele-positive subsets. Co-occurrence clustering excluded repertoires with fewer than 30,000 or more than 120,000 public chains, plus five with anomalous nucleotide sharing. Imported from immuneACCESS, the table was reduced by TCRdb to in-frame sequences with V and J called. These copies leave out some clones; in studies compared against another copy, an unresolved V gene accounts for under half, and the cause of the remainder is not known. V and J calls and clone size follow that table, whereas D and trimming were derived from the DNA. The sample has roughly 87,000 clones on record, about four fifths of them singletons. Roughly 4.2% of the sample goes to the ten largest clones.

Counted from cysteine to phenylalanine, this CDR3 has 15 amino acids. The entry retains the CDR3 DNA only, 45 bases that are in frame from base 1. V and J lose 0 bases and 1 base, and a span of 8 bases separates them. CDR1 is given as SGDLS and CDR2 as YYNGEE, both from the germline V gene. Sequencing input: PBMCs. The chain is made from TRBV9 and TRBJ2-1; the D gene is perhaps TRBD2, from 5 matching bases. This sequence was found in a man aged 55 to 70 in good health and CMV-seronegative. The DNA reads TGTGCCAGCAGCGTAGACGCGGGTTCCTACAATGAGCAGTTCTTC. This yields the protein CASSVDAGSYNEQFF.